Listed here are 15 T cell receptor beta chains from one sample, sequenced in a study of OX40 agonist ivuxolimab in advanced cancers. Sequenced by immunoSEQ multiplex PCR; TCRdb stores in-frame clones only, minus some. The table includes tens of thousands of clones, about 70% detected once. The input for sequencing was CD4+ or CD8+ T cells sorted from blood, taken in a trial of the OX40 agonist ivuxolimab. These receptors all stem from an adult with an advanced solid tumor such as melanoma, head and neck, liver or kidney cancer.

The CDR3 loop reads CASGLGGYGYTF. The CDR3, as DNA: TGTGCCAGCGGGCTCGGGGGCTATGGCTACACCTTC. The chain combines TRBV6-5 with TRBJ1-2, with D perhaps TRBD1 (5 bases). Trimming shortened V by 8 bases and J by 4 bases, and 11 bases separated the two germline ends. The germline V gene encodes CDR1 MNHEY and CDR2 SVGAGI. The CDR3 runs 12 residues.

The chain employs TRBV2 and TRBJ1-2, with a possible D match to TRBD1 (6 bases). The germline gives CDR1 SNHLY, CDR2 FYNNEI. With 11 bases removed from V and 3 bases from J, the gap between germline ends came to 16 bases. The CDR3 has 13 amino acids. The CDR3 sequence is CASLVGAYYGYTF. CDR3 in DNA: TGTGCCTCTCTGGTGGGGGCCTACTATGGCTACACCTTC.

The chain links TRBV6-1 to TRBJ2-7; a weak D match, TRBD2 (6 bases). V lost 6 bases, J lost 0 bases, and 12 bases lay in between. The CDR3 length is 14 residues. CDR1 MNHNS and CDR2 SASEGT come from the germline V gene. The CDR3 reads CASRITGGSYEQYV. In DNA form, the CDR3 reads TGTGCCAGCAGAATCACCGGGGGCTCCTACGAGCAGTACGTC.

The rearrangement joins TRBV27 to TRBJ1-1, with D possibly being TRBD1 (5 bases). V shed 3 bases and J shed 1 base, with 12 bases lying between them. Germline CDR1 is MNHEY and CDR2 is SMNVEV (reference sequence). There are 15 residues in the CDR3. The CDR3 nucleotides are TGTGCCAGCAGTTTCACAGTGAGGGGGAACACTGAAGCTTTCTTT. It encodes CASSFTVRGNTEAFF.

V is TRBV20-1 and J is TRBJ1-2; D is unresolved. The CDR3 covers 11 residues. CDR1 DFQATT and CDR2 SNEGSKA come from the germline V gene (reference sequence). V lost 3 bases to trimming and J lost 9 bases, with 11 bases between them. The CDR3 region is CSASQTDSYTF. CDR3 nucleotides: TGCAGTGCTAGCCAGACTGATAGCTACACCTTC.

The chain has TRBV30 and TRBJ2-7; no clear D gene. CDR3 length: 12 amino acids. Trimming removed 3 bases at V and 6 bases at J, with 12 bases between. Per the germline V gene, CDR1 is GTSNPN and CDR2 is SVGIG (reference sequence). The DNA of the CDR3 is TGTGCCTGGAGCCAGAGTAAGGGCGAGCAGTACTTC. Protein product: CAWSQSKGEQYF.

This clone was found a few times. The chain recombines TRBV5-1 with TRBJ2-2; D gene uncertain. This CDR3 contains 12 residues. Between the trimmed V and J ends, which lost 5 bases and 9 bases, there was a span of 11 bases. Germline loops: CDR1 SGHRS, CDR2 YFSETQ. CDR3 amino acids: CASREFGRELFF. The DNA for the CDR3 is TGCGCCAGCAGGGAATTCGGCAGGGAGCTGTTTTTT.

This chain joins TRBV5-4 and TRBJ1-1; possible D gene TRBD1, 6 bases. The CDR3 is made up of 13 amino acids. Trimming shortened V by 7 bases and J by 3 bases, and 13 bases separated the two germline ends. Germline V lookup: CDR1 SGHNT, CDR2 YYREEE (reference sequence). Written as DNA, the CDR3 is TGTGCCAGCGGGGGGGCCAGCGACACTGAAGCTTTCTTT. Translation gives CASGGASDTEAFF.

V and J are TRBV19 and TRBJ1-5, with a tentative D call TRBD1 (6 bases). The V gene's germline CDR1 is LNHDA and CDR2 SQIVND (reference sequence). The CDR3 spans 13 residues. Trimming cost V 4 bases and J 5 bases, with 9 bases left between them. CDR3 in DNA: TGTGCCAGTAGTACCAGGACAGATCAGCCCCAGCATTTT. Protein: CASSTRTDQPQHF.

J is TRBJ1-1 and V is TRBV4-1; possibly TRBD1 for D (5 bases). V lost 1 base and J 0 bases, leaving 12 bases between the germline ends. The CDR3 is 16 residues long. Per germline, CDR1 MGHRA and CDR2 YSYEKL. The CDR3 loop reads CASSQVGAPLNTEAFF. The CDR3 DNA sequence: TGCGCCAGCAGCCAAGTAGGGGCCCCCCTGAACACTGAAGCTTTCTTT.

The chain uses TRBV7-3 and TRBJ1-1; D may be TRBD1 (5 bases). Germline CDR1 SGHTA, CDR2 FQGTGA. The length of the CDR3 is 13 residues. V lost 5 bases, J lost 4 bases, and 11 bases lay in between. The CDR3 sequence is CASSPTGTTEAFF. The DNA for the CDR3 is TGTGCCAGCAGCCCAACTGGGACCACTGAAGCTTTCTTT.

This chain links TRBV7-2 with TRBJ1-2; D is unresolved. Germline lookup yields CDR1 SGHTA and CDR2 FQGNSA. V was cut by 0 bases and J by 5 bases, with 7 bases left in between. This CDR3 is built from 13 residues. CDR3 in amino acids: CASSLAYGYGYTF. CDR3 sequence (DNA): TGTGCCAGCAGCTTAGCGTACGGATATGGCTACACCTTC.

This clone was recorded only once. The CDR3 is CASSSEMGPIHF. The CDR3 DNA is TGTGCCAGCAGCTCCGAAATGGGACCAATCCACTTT. The genes are TRBV7-2 and TRBJ1-6; D is possibly TRBD1 (5 bases). Trimming pared 4 bases from V and 17 bases from J, leaving 15 bases between. The CDR3 length is 12 residues. Germline CDR1 and CDR2: SGHTA and FQGNSA. The full variable domain, its missing parts supplied by reference TRBV7-2 and TRBJ1-6, is GAGVSQSPSNKVTEKGKDVELRCDPISGHTALYWYRQSLGQGLEFLIYFQGNSAPDKSGLPSDRFSAERTGGSVSTLTIQRTQQEDSAVYLCASSSEMGPIHFGNGTRLTVT.

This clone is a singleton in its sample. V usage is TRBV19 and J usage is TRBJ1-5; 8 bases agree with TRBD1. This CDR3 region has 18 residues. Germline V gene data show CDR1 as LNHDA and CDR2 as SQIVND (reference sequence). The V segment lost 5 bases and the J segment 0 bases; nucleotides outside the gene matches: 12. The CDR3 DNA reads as TGTGCCAGTAGTCTCAGGCAGGGGGCTTCGATTAGCAATCAGCCCCAGCATTTT. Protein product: CASSLRQGASISNQPQHF. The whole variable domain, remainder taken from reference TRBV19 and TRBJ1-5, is DGGITQSPKYLFRKEGQNVTLSCEQNLNHDAMYWYRQDPGQGLRLIYYSQIVNDFQKGDIAEGYSVSREKKESFPLTVTSAQKNPTAFYLCASSLRQGASISNQPQHFGDGTRLSIL.

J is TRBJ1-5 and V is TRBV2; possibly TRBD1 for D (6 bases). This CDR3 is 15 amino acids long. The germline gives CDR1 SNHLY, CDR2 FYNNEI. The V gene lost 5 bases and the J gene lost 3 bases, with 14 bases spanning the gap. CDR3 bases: TGTGCCAGCAGTCAACAGGGATTGGACAATCAGCCCCAGCATTTT. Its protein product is CASSQQGLDNQPQHF. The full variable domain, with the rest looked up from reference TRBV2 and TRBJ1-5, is EPEVTQTPSHQVTQMGQEVILRCVPISNHLYFYWYRQILGQKVEFLVSFYNNEISEKSEIFDDQFSVERPDGSNFTLKIRSTKLEDSAMYFCASSQQGLDNQPQHFGDGTRLSIL.